The 25 T cell receptor beta chains in this list originate from one sample, sequenced in a study of identifying expanded T cells in peripheral blood (dated by TCRdb to about 2019). The library was generated by the immunoSEQ multiplex PCR assay. As stored in TCRdb, this immuneACCESS dataset retains in-frame rearrangements with V and J assigned. A fraction of the clones does not appear; measured against another copy, unresolved V genes explain less than half of the discrepancy, and the remainder lacks a known reason. The sample contains around 76,000 clones, roughly 90% of them found a single time. The ten top clones hold more than 2.5% of the sample. The material sequenced was blood. All receptors derive from a person aged 18 to 70 in good health.

V and J are TRBV5-8 and TRBJ2-2; 11 nucleotides line up with TRBD2. Germline V lookup: CDR1 SGHTS, CDR2 YDEGEE. There are 16 residues in the CDR3. J lost 1 base, V lost 4 bases, and 3 bases had no gene match. The CDR3 loop reads CASSPGTSGNTGELFF. The CDR3 nucleotides are TGTGCCAGCAGCCCCGGGACTAGCGGGAACACCGGGGAGCTGTTTTTT.

The rearrangement uses TRBV7-2 and TRBJ2-1; TRBD2 matches 8 bases. J was trimmed by 4 bases and V by 5 bases; bases with no gene match: 10. The germline V gene has CDR1 SGHTA and CDR2 FQGNSA. The CDR3 runs to 16 residues. DNA of the CDR3: TGTGCCAGCAGCCCCATGGGCGGGGGGTTTTACAATGAGCAGTTCTTC. As protein: CASSPMGGGFYNEQFF.

The V and J genes are TRBV5-1 and TRBJ1-2; TRBD1 agrees at 8 bases. Germline V gene lookup returns CDR1 SGHRS and CDR2 YFSETQ. V trimming: 0 bases; J trimming: 0 bases; junction bases outside the gene matches: 1. The CDR3 covers 15 residues. The CDR3 sequence is CASSLEGQANYGYTF. The CDR3, as DNA: TGCGCCAGCAGCTTGGAGGGACAGGCTAACTATGGCTACACCTTC.

Details on this clone: The junction and the germline gene differ at one end; a read error may be behind it. This sequence joins TRBV15 and TRBJ2-7; TRBD1 aligns across 7 bases. The CDR3 sequence is 14 residues long. Germline lookup yields CDR1 LNHNV and CDR2 YYDKDF (reference sequence). CDR3: CATSIPLGPTGKEF. In DNA, the CDR3 is TGTGCCACCAGCATCCCTCTGGGCCCGACAGGGAAAGAATTC.

DNA for the CDR3: TGTGCCAGCAGCCCAATTGGGGGTCTTAACACTGAAGCTTTCTTT. This sequence encodes CASSPIGGLNTEAFF. This sequence joins TRBV7-6 and TRBJ1-1; possibly TRBD1 for D (5 bases). Germline V lookup: CDR1 SGHVS, CDR2 FNYEAQ. This CDR3 region has 15 residues. Trimming removed 5 bases at V and 2 bases at J, with 15 bases between.

The J gene is TRBJ2-2, the V gene TRBV10-3, with 8 bases lining up with TRBD1. The V gene's germline CDR1 is ENHRY and CDR2 SYGVKD. With V trimmed by 5 bases and J by 0 bases, 2 bases remained unmatched. CDR3 size: 15 residues. CDR3: CAISRDRSNTGELFF. Here the CDR3 DNA reads TGTGCCATCAGTAGGGACAGGTCGAACACCGGGGAGCTGTTTTTT.

The chain recombines TRBV2 with TRBJ1-4; a possible D gene is TRBD1 (5 bases). The V end was cut by 11 bases, the J end by 5 bases, with 9 bases between. The CDR3 totals 11 residues. The V gene's germline CDR1 is SNHLY and CDR2 FYNNEI. The CDR3 is CAWGVNEKLFF. DNA of the CDR3: TGTGCCTGGGGGGTAAATGAAAAACTGTTTTTT.

The chain couples TRBV18 to TRBJ2-3, with 9 positions matching TRBD2. Germline V gene lookup returns CDR1 KGHSH and CDR2 LQKENI. The CDR3 spans 15 residues. Trimming cost V 2 bases and J 3 bases; bases outside gene matches: 3. CDR3 residues: CASSPGLAGTDTQYF. Here the CDR3 DNA reads TGTGCCAGCTCACCAGGGCTAGCGGGAACAGATACGCAGTATTTT.

The rearrangement links TRBV29-1 to TRBJ1-2, with D perhaps TRBD1 (5 bases). CDR3 size: 13 residues. With 4 bases removed from V and 6 bases from J, the gap between germline ends came to 15 bases. Germline CDR1 is SQVTM and CDR2 is ANQGSEA. The DNA for the CDR3 is TGCAGCGTTGGTGAGAGGGGTGCGGATGGCTACACCTTC. Its protein product is CSVGERGADGYTF.

J is TRBJ2-3 and V is TRBV19; TRBD2 aligns across 9 bases. The CDR3 totals 13 residues. The ends lost 7 bases at V and 6 bases at J; junction bases unmatched: 5. Germline lookup yields CDR1 LNHDA and CDR2 SQIVND (reference sequence). The CDR3 here is CASNGGRGDTQYF. CDR3 nucleotide sequence: TGTGCCAGTAATGGCGGGAGGGGGGATACGCAGTATTTT.

V usage is TRBV2 and J usage is TRBJ2-1; D is unclear. The CDR3 has 14 amino acids. Per the germline V gene, CDR1 is SNHLY and CDR2 is FYNNEI. Between the trimmed V and J ends, which lost 6 bases and 4 bases, there was a span of 13 bases. The CDR3, as DNA: TGTGCCAGCAGATCCCCCGGTCTGTACAATGAGCAGTTCTTC. Protein: CASRSPGLYNEQFF.

This sequence joins TRBV7-3 and TRBJ1-6, with 7 bases matching TRBD1. The ends lost 5 bases at V and 9 bases at J; junction bases unmatched: 10. In germline, CDR1 is SGHTA, CDR2 FQGTGA. The CDR3 has 15 residues. The CDR3 region has the DNA TGTGCCAGCAGCCCCCGAGGGGGCGCGAGTTCACCCCTCCACTTT. As protein: CASSPRGGASSPLHF. Looking up the rest from reference TRBV7-3 and TRBJ1-6 gives the full variable domain: GAGVSQTPSNKVTEKGKYVELRCDPISGHTALYWYRQSLGQGPEFLIYFQGTGAADDSGLPNDRFFAVRPEGSVSTLKIQRTERGDSAVYLCASSPRGGASSPLHFGNGTRLTVT.

The V call is TRBV4-1, the J call TRBJ1-1; D not resolved. There are 11 residues in the CDR3. CDR1 and CDR2 from the germline V gene are MGHRA and YSYEKL. V dropped 3 bases and J dropped 3 bases, with 2 bases sitting between them. In nucleotides, the CDR3 is TGCGCCAGCAGCCAGGACACTGAAGCTTTCTTT. It is translated as CASSQDTEAFF.

V usage is TRBV7-2 and J usage is TRBJ2-3, with TRBD1 matching 9 bases. Germline V gene lookup returns CDR1 SGHTA and CDR2 FQGNSA. V was pared by 5 bases and J by 8 bases, with 14 bases of the junction left unmatched. This CDR3 is 16 amino acids long. Here the CDR3 DNA reads TGTGCCAGCAGCCCAGGAACCGGGACAGGGTACGGTACGCAGTATTTT. Protein product: CASSPGTGTGYGTQYF. Supplemented by reference TRBV7-2 and TRBJ2-3, the full variable domain reads GAGVSQSPSNKVTEKGKDVELRCDPISGHTALYWYRQSLGQGLEFLIYFQGNSAPDKSGLPSDRFSAERTGGSVSTLTIQRTQQEDSAVYLCASSPGTGTGYGTQYFGPGTRLTVL.

The chain has TRBV7-2 and TRBJ1-5; no clear D gene. Trimming removed 0 bases at V and 3 bases at J, with 9 bases between. Germline V lookup: CDR1 SGHTA, CDR2 FQGNSA. CDR3 length: 15 residues. CDR3 coding DNA: TGTGCCAGCAGCTTAGCGGGATTAAACAATCAGCCCCAGCATTTT. Its translation: CASSLAGLNNQPQHF.

This chain joins TRBV7-8 and TRBJ1-3; no definite D call. The CDR3 contains 14 residues. V lost 1 base, J lost 3 bases, and 7 bases lay in between. The V gene's germline CDR1 is SGHVS and CDR2 FQNEAQ. CDR3 residues: CASSLGRNGNTIYF. The CDR3 coding sequence is TGTGCCAGCAGCTTAGGCCGGAATGGAAACACCATATATTTT.

The V and J genes are TRBV5-5 and TRBJ1-2; unclear D gene. Germline V gene lookup returns CDR1 SGHKS and CDR2 YYEKEE (reference sequence). This CDR3 contains 14 residues. With 0 bases removed from V and 4 bases from J, the gap between germline ends came to 10 bases. In nucleotides, the CDR3 is TGTGCCAGCAGCTTGGCTGGAGGAGGCTATGGCTACACCTTC. Residues: CASSLAGGGYGYTF. Variable domain in full (rest from reference TRBV5-5 and TRBJ1-2): DAGVTQSPTHLIKTRGQQVTLRCSPISGHKSVSWYQQVLGQGPQFIFQYYEKEERGRGNFPDRFSARQFPNYSSELNVNALLLGDSALYLCASSLAGGGYGYTFGSGTRLTVV.

The J gene is TRBJ2-5, the V gene TRBV4-1, with 14 bases fitting TRBD2. With V trimmed by 3 bases and J by 5 bases, 2 bases remained unmatched. In germline, CDR1 is MGHRA, CDR2 YSYEKL. CDR3 length: 15 amino acids. CDR3 region: CASSHRTSGRETQYF. CDR3 nucleotide sequence: TGCGCCAGCAGCCATAGGACTAGCGGGAGGGAGACCCAGTACTTC.

This clone was counted once. V and J are TRBV12-5 and TRBJ2-7; tentatively, D is TRBD1 (6 bases). V lost 6 bases and J 3 bases, leaving 12 bases between the germline ends. The length of the CDR3 is 13 residues. Germline CDR1 reads LGHNT; CDR2 reads FRNRAP. CDR3 bases: TGTGCTAGTGGCCCCAGGGGTGGCTACGAGCAGTACTTC. As protein: CASGPRGGYEQYF. Full variable domain (remainder filled in from reference TRBV12-5 and TRBJ2-7): DARVTQTPRHKVTEMGQEVTMRCQPILGHNTVFWYRQTMMQGLELLAYFRNRAPLDDSGMPKDRFSAEMPDATLATLKIQPSEPRDSAVYFCASGPRGGYEQYFGPGTRLTVT.

This clone was recorded only once. V usage is TRBV4-3 and J usage is TRBJ2-7, with 10 bases aligning to TRBD2. V was clipped by 4 bases and J by 2 bases; unmatched bases: 5. The CDR3 spans 15 residues. Germline V lookup: CDR1 LGHNA, CDR2 YSLEER. CDR3 nucleotide sequence: TGCGCCAGCAGCCCCTACACTAGCGGGACCTACGAGCAGTACTTC. This encodes CASSPYTSGTYEQYF.

The chain combines TRBV7-2 with TRBJ1-1; the D is unclear. Germline CDR1 and CDR2: SGHTA and FQGNSA. V was clipped by 1 base and J by 1 base, with 10 bases between them. The CDR3 is 15 residues long. CDR3 loop: CASSLGAGRNTEAFF. The CDR3 nucleotides read TGTGCCAGCAGCTTAGGGGCTGGGAGGAACACTGAAGCTTTCTTT.

The rearrangement uses TRBV5-6 and TRBJ1-1, with a tentative D call TRBD1 (6 bases). CDR3 length: 13 residues. Germline V gene sequence: CDR1 SGHDT, CDR2 YYEEEE. V was cut by 1 base and J by 4 bases, with 8 bases left in between. CDR3 sequence: CASSLRGATEAFF. The CDR3, as DNA: TGTGCCAGCAGCTTGCGGGGGGCCACTGAAGCTTTCTTT.

V usage is TRBV6-1 and J usage is TRBJ2-5; D may be TRBD1 or TRBD2 (5 bases each). The CDR3 runs to 15 residues. V lost 10 bases and J 4 bases, leaving 22 bases between the germline ends. Germline V gene data show CDR1 as MNHNS and CDR2 as SASEGT. The DNA of the CDR3 is TGTGCCACCCCTCCATTTCGGGGCCACAGAGAGACCCAGTACTTC. Its translation is CATPPFRGHRETQYF.

The chain has TRBV6-4 and TRBJ2-1; 10 nucleotides match TRBD2. The CDR3 is 15 residues long. The J segment lost 6 bases and the V segment lost 0 bases, leaving 2 bases of the junction unmatched. Germline CDR1 and CDR2: MRHNA and SNTAGT. This chain's CDR3 is CASSDSAGGANEQFF. The CDR3 DNA sequence: TGTGCCAGCAGTGACTCAGCGGGGGGGGCCAATGAGCAGTTCTTC.

This chain uses TRBV30 with TRBJ1-4; the match to TRBD1 covers 9 bases. V dropped 1 base and J dropped 7; count of bases not matched to a gene: 4. The germline V gene has CDR1 GTSNPN and CDR2 SVGIG (reference sequence). The CDR3 is 14 amino acids. CDR3 nucleotides: TGTGCCTGGAGTGAGGACAGGGGTGGTGAAAAACTGTTTTTT. Translation gives CAWSEDRGGEKLFF.